The sequence of this T cell receptor beta chain was determined in a study of CD8 T cells in ankylosing spondylitis (dated by TCRdb to about 2017). For the wider study: To find TCR variants linked to disease, the study profiled T cell receptor beta repertoires in ankylosing spondylitis patients and healthy donors. The whole study cohort included some 100 healthy donors and 20 to 30 ankylosing spondylitis patients. Peripheral blood samples were taken, and synovial fluid was additionally collected from ankylosing spondylitis patients.

Trimming accounts for 0 bases at V and 0 bases at J, while the number of junction bases matched to no gene is 10. From cysteine to phenylalanine, the CDR3 is 18 amino acids long. Here the CDR3 DNA is all that survives: 54 bases in frame from base 1. The CDR1 and CDR2 encoded by the germline V gene (reference sequence) are DFQATT and SNEGSKA. Beyond this particular receptor, the publication reports: Significant enrichment of the disease-linked clones was reported in matched synovial fluid samples from ankylosing spondylitis patients. Blood from ankylosing spondylitis patients appeared to be characterized by a TCR beta motif made up of under ten highly homologous amino acid variants. Some TCR beta motif variants had previously been reported in synovial fluid and blood of reactive arthritis patients, which suggested common disease-initiation mechanisms. A CD8+ phenotype was shown by the disease-linked clones, which were found at relatively low frequencies in peripheral blood.

This clonotype showed up many times. The clone's antigen remains unknown. No base qualities exist here, and no much larger clone lies one base off it. The instrument given in TCRdb is Illumina HiSeq 2500. TCR beta libraries were prepared by quantitative 5'-RACE with molecular barcodes. The authors' analysis ran thus. A new computational method, built on a probabilistic model of VDJ rearrangement, was used to identify disease-linked TCR variants. TCRdb cleaned the public reads at Q25 with fastp, built clones with MiXCR and kept in-frame beta chains. Each CDR3 protein appears once, grouped with its most common genes and DNA. The V and J calls, along with clone size, are taken from TCRdb and not from the paper's own processing. The sample yields 300,000 to 350,000 distinct CDR3 sequences; under 14% were counted once. The ten largest clones add up to roughly 9.2% of the sample.

The rearranged chain carries TRBV20-1 and TRBJ2-3; 9 middle bases align to TRBD2. The origin of this receptor is a female donor with ankylosing spondylitis or in good health (not recorded which). The source material was blood, either unsorted or a sorted T cell fraction (not recorded which). The sequenced DNA: TGCAGTGCTAGAGATCCTTCGAAGCTAGCGGGGAGCACAGATACGCAGTATTTT. This is translated as CSARDPSKLAGSTDTQYF.